The clone carrying this TCR beta chain appeared a few times. Its antigen is as yet unknown. Trimming took 2 bases from V and 7 from J, leaving 15 bases between them. Germline V CDR1 and CDR2: WSHSY, SAAADI. The CDR3 spans 15 residues. These data originate in a study of CD8 T cells in ankylosing spondylitis. General study findings and limits: According to the report, clones linked to the disease were significantly enriched in matched synovial fluid samples taken from ankylosing spondylitis patients. In ankylosing spondylitis blood, a motif of fewer than 10 highly homologous TCR beta variants appeared characteristic.

By quantitative 5'-RACE with molecular barcodes, the TCR beta libraries were made. TCRdb fed the 5' RACE reads into MiXCR, producing one record per CDR3 protein. The repertoire holds over 150,000 distinct CDR3 sequences, with over 15% as singletons. The clonotype comes from a male donor between 5 and 29 years old with ankylosing spondylitis or in good health (not recorded which). V is TRBV10-2 and J is TRBJ1-5; no definite D call. The sequencing sample was made of blood, either unsorted or a sorted T cell fraction (not recorded which). This CDR3 reads CASSEGSIMAQPQHF. CDR3 sequence (DNA): TGCGCCAGCAGTGAGGGGTCAATAATGGCCCAGCCCCAGCATTTT.